This T cell receptor beta chain stems from a study of blood T cell repertoires in COVID-19. Across the whole study: The United States, Italy and Spain were the sources of the acute and convalescent COVID-19 samples.

Original analysis: Using reference gene primer amplification, nucleated cell counts were estimated. Data came from immunoSEQ multiplex PCR; TCRdb stores just in-frame clones and leaves some out. V and J calls and clone size are given by that table; D and trimming were obtained from the DNA. The sample contains 100,000 to 110,000 clones, approximately 93% of which appear only once. The CDR3 spans 17 residues. Trimming took off 0 bases at V and 4 bases at J, with 17 bases between the two ends. The V gene's germline CDR1 is SGHNT and CDR2 YENEEA. Specimen: peripheral blood. The rearrangement uses TRBV11-3 and TRBJ2-3; a possible D gene is TRBD2 (5 bases). This receptor was obtained from a man in his forties or fifties with active COVID-19. The CDR3 DNA reads as TGTGCCAGCAGCTTAGATCCCGCAGTGGGGAGACCAGATACGCAGTATTTT. It codes for CASSLDPAVGRPDTQYF.